This T cell receptor beta chain was sequenced during a study of tumor-infiltrating lymphocytes in primary liver carcinoma. Regarding this clonotype: Its ends do not fully match the called genes, so a read error is possible.

Germline-derived CDR1 and CDR2 are LNHNV and YYDKDF (reference sequence). The CDR3 is made up of 14 amino acids. Germline DNA was also extracted, while the blood RNA originated from unsorted whole blood. Collection of roughly 3.7 milliliters of peripheral blood took place before surgery. Synthesis of TCR beta cDNA was carried out from 500 ng total RNA with a constant-region primer. Slightly modified ARM-PCR with three nested multiplex PCR rounds yielded TCR beta libraries. Amplification in the first two PCR rounds was performed using TRBV1-TRBV30 forward primers and a C-beta reverse primer for about 10 cycles each. TCRdb fed the multiplex PCR reads into MiXCR, producing one record per CDR3 protein. Found here are approximately 300,000 distinct CDR3 sequences, more than 55% of them singletons; the top ten hold roughly 8.6%.

Sequencing was performed on peripheral blood. The chain links TRBV15 to TRBJ1-1; D is unclear. The source of this sequence is a man aged 35-49 years with primary liver carcinoma and hepatitis B virus infection. CDR3 amino acids: CATSEPGLNTNAFF. DNA of the CDR3: TGCGCCACCAGCGAACCGGGTCTGAACACTAATGCTTTCTTT. Using reference TRBV15 and TRBJ1-1 for the parts outside the CDR3, the full variable domain is DAMVIQNPRYQVTQFGKPVTLSCSQTLNHNVMYWYQQKSSQAPKLLFHYYDKDFNNEADTPDNFQSRRPNTSFCFLDIRSPGLGDTAMYLCATSEPGLNTNAFFGQGTRLTVV.